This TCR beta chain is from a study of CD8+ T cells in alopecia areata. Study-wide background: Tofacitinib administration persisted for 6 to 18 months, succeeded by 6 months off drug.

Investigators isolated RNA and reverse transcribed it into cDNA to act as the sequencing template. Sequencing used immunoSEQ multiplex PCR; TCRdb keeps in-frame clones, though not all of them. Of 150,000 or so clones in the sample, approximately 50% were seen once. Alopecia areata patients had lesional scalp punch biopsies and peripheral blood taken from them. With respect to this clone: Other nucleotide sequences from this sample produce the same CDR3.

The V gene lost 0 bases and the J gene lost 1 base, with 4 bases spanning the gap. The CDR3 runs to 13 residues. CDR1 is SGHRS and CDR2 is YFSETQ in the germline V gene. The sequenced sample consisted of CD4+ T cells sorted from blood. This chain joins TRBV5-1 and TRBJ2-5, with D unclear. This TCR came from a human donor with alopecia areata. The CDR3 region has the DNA TGCGCCAGCAGCTTGGGAGGCCAAGAGACCCAGTACTTC. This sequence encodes CASSLGGQETQYF. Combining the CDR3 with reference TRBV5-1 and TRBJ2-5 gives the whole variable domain KAGVTQTPRYLIKTRGQQVTLSCSPISGHRSVSWYQQTPGQGLQFLFEYFSETQRNKGNFPGRFSGRQFSNSRSEMNVSTLELGDSALYLCASSLGGQETQYFGPGTRLLVL.